Below, 22 T cell receptor beta chains from the same sample are listed, as sequenced in a study of blood T cells in healthy people across ages. Using a J-beta primer mix together with a sample-barcoded 5' primer, a second PCR was run for roughly 7 to 12 cycles. MiXCR was run by TCRdb on the 5' RACE reads, yielding one entry per CDR3 protein. The table records 1.5 million to 1.9 million distinct CDR3 sequences, roughly 43% of them present only once. The specimen was blood. These receptors were taken from a woman aged 18-30 years in good health.

This clonotype was detected a few times. The chain uses TRBV5-1 and TRBJ2-5; D gene uncertain. This CDR3 comprises 14 residues. Germline V lookup: CDR1 SGHRS, CDR2 YFSETQ. The V end lost 0 bases, the J end lost 0 bases, and 6 bases lay between the germline ends. This CDR3 is CASSLGNNQETQYF. CDR3 DNA: TGCGCCAGCAGCTTGGGGAACAACCAAGAGACCCAGTACTTC.

This clonotype was detected only a few times. The CDR3 region is CAWSRGHSFYGYTF. The CDR3 nucleotides read TGTGCCTGGAGCCGGGGCCATTCTTTCTATGGCTACACCTTC. The rearrangement links TRBV30 to TRBJ1-2, with a tentative D call TRBD1 (5 bases). CDR1 and CDR2 (germline): GTSNPN, SVGIG (reference sequence). CDR3 length: 14 amino acids. The ends were cut back, 3 bases at V and 4 bases at J, with 15 bases in the middle.

This clonotype was recorded a few times. A single base separates this from a much larger clone, so it may be a read error. This chain links TRBV28 with TRBJ2-1; 13 positions match TRBD2. There are 15 residues in the CDR3. With V trimmed by 4 bases and J by 6 bases, 3 bases remained unmatched. From germline, CDR1 is MDHEN and CDR2 SYDVKM. The CDR3 DNA reads TGTGCCAGCAGTTCGGGACTAGCGGGAATCAATGAGCAGTTCTTC. Its translation: CASSSGLAGINEQFF. Full variable domain (rest looked up from reference TRBV28 and TRBJ2-1): DVKVTQSSRYLVKRTGEKVFLECVQDMDHENMFWYRQDPGLGLRLIYFSYDVKMKEKGDIPEGYSVSREKKERFSLILESASTNQTSMYLCASSSGLAGINEQFFGPGTRLTVL.

The chain combines TRBV3-1 with TRBJ2-7; D is uncertain. CDR1 and CDR2 from the germline V gene are LGHDT and YNNKEL (reference sequence). The CDR3 has 13 amino acids. Trimming stripped 0 bases from V and 6 bases from J, with 9 bases between. The CDR3 spells CASSQDPRGEQYF. CDR3 coding DNA: TGTGCCAGCAGCCAAGATCCGAGAGGCGAGCAGTACTTC.

This chain links TRBV2 with TRBJ1-4; possibly TRBD1 for D (5 bases). The CDR3 spans 14 residues. Trimming shortened V by 5 bases and J by 5 bases, and 12 bases separated the two germline ends. Germline-derived CDR1 and CDR2 are SNHLY and FYNNEI. This CDR3 reads CASSRDWGNEKLFF. DNA for the CDR3: TGTGCCAGCAGTCGAGACTGGGGCAATGAAAAACTGTTTTTT.

The gene calls are TRBV7-2 and TRBJ2-3, with D unresolved. V was pared by 1 base and J by 4 bases, with 9 bases between. Germline CDR1 is SGHTA and CDR2 is FQGNSA. The length of the CDR3 is 14 residues. CDR3 region: CASSLGWVADTQYF. CDR3 coding DNA: TGTGCCAGCAGCTTAGGTTGGGTAGCAGATACGCAGTATTTT.

The chain recombines TRBV21-1 with TRBJ2-1; the table's D call, TRBD1, has no DNA check behind it. TRBV21-1 is reported as a pseudogene. This CDR3 spans 16 amino acids. The CDR3: CASSKGGTRGVDEQFF. As DNA, the CDR3 is TGTGCCAGCAGCAAAGGGGGGACGCGGGGGGTCGACGAGCAGTTCTTC.

The rearrangement uses TRBV4-1 and TRBJ2-2, with TRBD1 as a possible D gene (6 bases). This CDR3 has 14 amino acids. The germline V gene encodes CDR1 MGHRA and CDR2 YSYEKL. The V end was cut by 5 bases, the J end by 5 bases, with 12 bases between. The CDR3 bases are TGCGCCAGCAGCTCTGACAGGATGACCGGGGAGCTGTTTTTT. It encodes CASSSDRMTGELFF.

The table lists this clonotype with many counts. CDR3 DNA sequence: TGTGCCAGCAGCCTGATGACAGGGGGTGGCTACACCTTC. Protein: CASSLMTGGGYTF. V and J are TRBV28 and TRBJ1-2; TRBD1 aligns across 9 bases. The V and J ends lost 6 bases and 7 bases, in that order; junction bases with no gene match: 6. The CDR3 spans 13 residues. Germline CDR1 and CDR2: MDHEN and SYDVKM.

This clonotype was seen just once. The chain is built from TRBV25-1 and TRBJ2-5, with 9 bases that match TRBD2. The CDR3 has 14 residues. Trimming took 3 bases from V and 11 from J; bases not matched to a gene: 10. CDR1 and CDR2 (germline): MGHDK, SYGVNS. This CDR3 is CASSDHPSGTAQYF. The DNA of the CDR3 is TGTGCCAGCAGTGATCATCCTAGCGGGACGGCGCAGTACTTC.

The rearrangement uses TRBV7-2 and TRBJ1-4, with 9 bases matching TRBD1. CDR1 SGHTA and CDR2 FQGNSA come from the germline V gene. Losses at the gene ends were 5 bases for V and 8 bases for J; bases not matched to a gene: 9. The CDR3 runs to 15 residues. The CDR3 bases are TGTGCCAGCAGCACCTCTACAGGGGGCGACGAAAAACTGTTTTTT. This encodes CASSTSTGGDEKLFF.

This clonotype has at least ten counts. The rearrangement joins TRBV10-3 to TRBJ1-2, with D unresolved. Germline CDR1 ENHRY, CDR2 SYGVKD. Deletions cut 5 bases from V and 6 bases from J, with 10 bases between. CDR3 length equals 12 residues. CDR3 nucleotide sequence: TGTGCCATCAGTTCGGGGAAGCATGGCTACACCTTC. This encodes CAISSGKHGYTF.

On this clonotype: Just one base apart from a much larger clone, this may be a read error. The V call is TRBV11-2, the J call TRBJ2-4, with a tentative D call TRBD1 (7 bases). The J call could be wrong; TRBJ2-7 is a better fit for the DNA end. The germline V gene encodes CDR1 SGHAT and CDR2 FQNNGV. The CDR3 extends over 14 amino acids. CDR3 amino acids: CASSVSGGNYEQYF. DNA of the CDR3: TGTGCCAGCAGCGTATCAGGGGGGAACTACGAGCAGTACTTC.

This clonotype was counted a few times. The chain joins TRBV4-1 to TRBJ2-7; 9 bases are shared with TRBD2. This CDR3 is built from 16 residues. The germline CDR1 and CDR2 sequences are MGHRA and YSYEKL. V was clipped by 0 bases and J by 2 bases; unmatched bases: 5. CDR3 in DNA: TGCGCCAGCAGCCAAGATTCAGCGGGAGGAGCCTACGAGCAGTACTTC. This gives the protein CASSQDSAGGAYEQYF.

The gene calls are TRBV4-1 and TRBJ1-3, with D perhaps matching TRBD1 (5 bases). The ends were cut back, 6 bases at V and 0 bases at J, with 12 bases in the middle. Germline CDR1 is MGHRA and CDR2 is YSYEKL. There are 15 residues in the CDR3. DNA for the CDR3: TGCGCCAGCAGTACAGGAAATATCTCTGGAAACACCATATATTTT. Translated: CASSTGNISGNTIYF.

CDR3 protein: CASSYPSEIGISGSYEQYF. The CDR3 DNA sequence: TGTGCCAGCAGTTACCCTTCAGAAATTGGGATTAGCGGGAGCTATGAGCAGTACTTC. This chain uses TRBV6-2 or TRBV6-3 with TRBJ2-5; 9 nucleotides agree with TRBD2. The V segment lost 2 bases and the J segment 11 bases; nucleotides outside the gene matches: 24. Germline CDR1 reads MNHEY; CDR2 reads SVGEGT. The CDR3 covers 19 residues.

The gene calls are TRBV6-5 and TRBJ2-1; 9 nucleotides match TRBD1. The CDR3 consists of 16 residues. The J segment lost 9 bases and the V segment lost 0 bases, leaving 9 bases of the junction unmatched. Per the germline V gene, CDR1 is MNHEY and CDR2 is SVGAGI. CDR3 amino acids: CASSYSPGQGGGEQFF. The CDR3, as DNA: TGTGCCAGCAGTTACTCCCCGGGACAGGGTGGCGGTGAGCAGTTCTTC.

The V call is TRBV7-9, the J call TRBJ2-1, with D possibly being TRBD1 (5 bases). Germline loops: CDR1 SEHNR, CDR2 FQNEAQ (reference sequence). V lost 4 bases to trimming and J lost 5 bases, with 15 bases between them. The CDR3 spans 15 residues. The CDR3 nucleotides are TGTGCCAGCAGCTCAAACCGAGACAGACACAATGAGCAGTTCTTC. This translates into CASSSNRDRHNEQFF. The full variable domain, completed using reference TRBV7-9 and TRBJ2-1, is DTGVSQNPRHKITKRGQNVTFRCDPISEHNRLYWYRQTLGQGPEFLTYFQNEAQLEKSRLLSDRFSAERPKGSFSTLEIQRTEQGDSAMYLCASSSNRDRHNEQFFGPGTRLTVL.

In DNA, the CDR3 is TGTGCCAGCACCATCCTAGCGGGAGGGGGATGTAACATTCAGTACTTC. It specifies CASTILAGGGCNIQYF. The J gene is TRBJ2-5, the V gene TRBV6-1; TRBD2 agrees at 12 bases. Near its end, the DNA agrees better with TRBJ2-4, so the J call may be wrong. In germline, CDR1 is MNHNS, CDR2 SASEGT. The CDR3 has 16 residues.

The chain uses TRBV20-1 and TRBJ1-2; D is possibly TRBD1 (6 bases). The CDR3 loop spans 16 amino acids. CDR1 is DFQATT, CDR2 SNEGSKA, per germline (reference sequence). Trimming pared 0 bases from V and 4 bases from J, leaving 18 bases between. CDR3 coding DNA: TGCAGTGCTAGAGATAGGCGTTTCGGACAGCGCTATGGCTACACCTTC. This gives the protein CSARDRRFGQRYGYTF.

This clonotype came up once. This chain's CDR3 is CASSQDVPVNEKLFF. The CDR3 DNA reads as TGTGCCAGCAGCCAAGATGTGCCAGTTAATGAAAAACTGTTTTTT. This chain links TRBV3-1 with TRBJ1-4; D not resolved. Trimming shortened V by 0 bases and J by 4 bases, and 9 bases separated the two germline ends. Germline V gene lookup returns CDR1 LGHDT and CDR2 YNNKEL (reference sequence). The CDR3 contains 15 residues.

This chain connects TRBV6-1 to TRBJ1-2, with D possibly matching TRBD1 (6 bases). This CDR3 comprises 14 residues. V lost 4 bases and J lost 2, with 11 bases in between. Germline assignment: CDR1 MNHNS and CDR2 SASEGT. CDR3 sequence (DNA): TGTGCCAGCAGTGGTCAAAGGGGGAACTATGGCTACACCTTC. This codes for CASSGQRGNYGYTF.